This T cell receptor (beta chain) was recovered during a study of shared clonotypes between healthy human individuals. The CDR3 has 20 amino acids. V dropped 1 base and J dropped 1; count of bases not matched to a gene: 18. Germline V gene lookup returns CDR1 GTSNPN and CDR2 SVGIG (reference sequence). Some clones are missing from TCRdb's copy, which holds only in-frame ones; the method was immunoSEQ multiplex PCR. Here the sample spans roughly 2.2 million clones, more than 80% being singletons. The genes are TRBV30 and TRBJ2-4; 8 bases map to TRBD1. The sample comprised naive CD4+ T cells from PBMCs. Documented subset: CD45RA+ positively selected. The source of this sequence is a young man in good health. Some clones in this sample may be carry-over from other donors' samples. The CDR3, as DNA: TGTGCCTGGAGTGCTGACAGGGGCTTTAATGTGTATGGGGCCAAAAACATTCAGTACTTC. This gives the protein CAWSADRGFNVYGAKNIQYF. Based on the CDR3 plus reference TRBV30 and TRBJ2-4, the full variable domain is SQTIHQWPATLVQPVGSPLSLECTVEGTSNPNLYWYRQAAGRGLQLLFYSVGIGQISSEVPQNLSASRPQDRQFILSSKKLLLSDSGFYLCAWSADRGFNVYGAKNIQYFGAGTRLSVL.